The 27 T cell receptor beta chains below all came from one sample that was sequenced in a study of cytomegalovirus exposure and HLA in healthy donors. Both 60 Vbeta primers and 13 Jbeta primers went into the PCR. Measured with immunoSEQ multiplex PCR; TCRdb has only the in-frame clones, and not every one. Here the sample spans about 190,000 clones, 60% to 80% being singletons. Sequencing was performed on PBMCs. All receptors come from a woman between 25 and 40 years old in good health and CMV-seropositive.

The chain has TRBV6-5 and TRBJ2-7; D perhaps matches TRBD1 (5 bases). The CDR3 length is 14 residues. V was clipped by 7 bases and J by 1 base, with 14 bases between them. CDR1 and CDR2 (germline): MNHEY, SVGAGI. CDR3 amino acids: CASKLSGPSYEQYF. CDR3 bases: TGTGCCAGCAAACTCTCAGGGCCTTCCTACGAGCAGTACTTC.

This clone was recorded once. The V gene is TRBV10-2, the J gene TRBJ1-5, with TRBD1 matching 8 bases. Looked up from germline, CDR1 is WSHSY and CDR2 is SAAADI. This CDR3 has 14 amino acids. Trimming at V came to 6 bases and at J to 6 bases, leaving 7 bases not matched to a gene. The DNA for the CDR3 is TGCGCCAGCAGAGACAGGGGTCCTTCTCAGCCCCAGCATTTT. The encoded protein is CASRDRGPSQPQHF.

The V call is TRBV9, the J call TRBJ2-1, with D possibly matching TRBD1 (5 bases). The CDR3 is 14 amino acids. Looked up from germline, CDR1 is SGDLS and CDR2 is YYNGEE. V was shortened by 4 bases and J by 7 bases, with 15 bases between the two germline ends. The DNA for the CDR3 is TGTGCCAGCAGCAACAGAGAAGGGGTGAATGAGCAGTTCTTC. This encodes CASSNREGVNEQFF.

The chain joins TRBV15 to TRBJ1-5; D perhaps matches TRBD1 (6 bases). Trimming removed 0 bases at V and 7 bases at J, with 25 bases between. This CDR3 region has 19 residues. CDR1 and CDR2 from the germline V gene are LNHNV and YYDKDF (reference sequence). The CDR3 loop reads CATSRDYGAGAAQGQPQHF. CDR3 DNA sequence: TGTGCCACCAGCAGAGATTATGGGGCGGGGGCAGCCCAGGGACAGCCCCAGCATTTT.

V gene TRBV27 combines with J gene TRBJ1-5, with no clear D. The CDR3 is 15 residues long. Looked up from germline, CDR1 is MNHEY and CDR2 is SMNVEV (reference sequence). The V gene lost 5 bases and the J gene lost 6 bases, with 17 bases spanning the gap. The CDR3 is CASSPAVNLFQPQHF. The CDR3 bases are TGTGCCAGCAGTCCCGCCGTCAACCTATTTCAGCCCCAGCATTTT.

This clone was observed a handful of times. V usage is TRBV4-1 and J usage is TRBJ2-3; 12 positions agree with TRBD1. CDR1 and CDR2 (germline): MGHRA, YSYEKL. The CDR3 contains 15 residues. The J segment lost 3 bases and the V segment lost 3 bases, leaving 1 base of the junction unmatched. The CDR3 DNA is TGCGCCAGCAGCCAGGGACAGGGGGCAACAGATACGCAGTATTTT. Translated, it gives CASSQGQGATDTQYF.

The rearrangement links TRBV6-1 to TRBJ1-2; D may be TRBD1 (5 bases). V lost 4 bases and J lost 0, with 12 bases in between. The CDR3 covers 15 residues. Germline V gene sequence: CDR1 MNHNS, CDR2 SASEGT. DNA of the CDR3: TGTGCCAGCAGTGCCACCAGGGAAGCTAACTATGGCTACACCTTC. Translating it yields CASSATREANYGYTF.

J is TRBJ2-7 and V is TRBV27, with D tentatively TRBD1 (7 bases). Germline V gene lookup returns CDR1 MNHEY and CDR2 SMNVEV (reference sequence). V was shortened by 3 bases and J by 2 bases, with 11 bases between the two germline ends. The CDR3 has 14 residues. The CDR3 DNA is TGTGCCAGCAGTTTGGAGGGGGCAACCTACGAGCAGTACTTC. The encoded protein is CASSLEGATYEQYF.

The V call is TRBV6-5, the J call TRBJ2-1; 11 nucleotides match TRBD2. CDR3 length: 14 amino acids. Germline CDR1 reads MNHEY; CDR2 reads SVGAGI. V shed 6 bases and J 7 bases; nucleotides not matched to a gene: 5. The CDR3, as DNA: TGTGCCAGCAGAGGGACTAGCGGTGGGAATGAGCAGTTCTTC. It encodes CASRGTSGGNEQFF.

This clone is a singleton in its sample. Sequence at one end of the junction differs from germline and may be a read error. V and J are TRBV7-9 and TRBJ2-6; 8 bases line up with TRBD1. Germline CDR1 reads SEHNR; CDR2 reads FQNEAQ (reference sequence). The length of the CDR3 is 16 residues. CDR3 amino acids: CSSSLTGDSGANVLTF. CDR3 sequence (DNA): TGTTCCAGCAGCTTGACAGGGGACTCTGGGGCCAACGTCCTGACTTTC.

This sequence joins TRBV6-1 and TRBJ1-4; D not resolved. Germline V CDR1 and CDR2: MNHNS, SASEGT. Trimming cost V 7 bases and J 6 bases, with 12 bases left between them. The CDR3 length is 13 residues. CDR3 amino acids: CASTRTKDEKLFF. The CDR3 DNA reads as TGTGCCAGCACCCGGACTAAGGATGAAAAACTGTTTTTT.

The V gene is TRBV13, the J gene TRBJ2-7, with 7 bases aligning to TRBD1. V lost 4 bases, J lost 0 bases, and 6 bases stayed unmatched. Germline values: CDR1 PRHDT, CDR2 FYEKMQ (reference sequence). This CDR3 is built from 15 residues. The CDR3 sequence is CASSSRDSFSYEQYF. CDR3 coding DNA: TGTGCCAGCAGCTCCCGGGACAGTTTCTCCTACGAGCAGTACTTC.

This rearrangement joins TRBV6-1 to TRBJ2-7, with no clear D. The CDR3 loop spans 12 amino acids. From germline, CDR1 is MNHNS and CDR2 SASEGT. V was shortened by 2 bases and J by 6 bases, with 8 bases between the two germline ends. The CDR3 sequence is CASSELVPEQYF. DNA for the CDR3: TGTGCCAGCAGTGAACTAGTCCCCGAGCAGTACTTC.

The chain uses TRBV4-1 and TRBJ2-7; perhaps TRBD2 as D (6 bases). The CDR3 is 15 amino acids. Germline V gene data show CDR1 as MGHRA and CDR2 as YSYEKL. Trimming cost V 1 base and J 1 base, with 11 bases left between them. Here the CDR3 DNA reads TGCGCCAGCAGCCAAGGACTAGTAGGGTCCTACGAGCAGTACTTC. This sequence encodes CASSQGLVGSYEQYF.

V usage is TRBV11-1 and J usage is TRBJ2-7, with D unresolved. The CDR3 has 13 residues. The germline CDR1 and CDR2 sequences are SGHAT and FQDESV (reference sequence). V was shortened by 2 bases and J by 3 bases, with 8 bases between the two germline ends. The CDR3 DNA follows: TGTGCCAGCAGCTTACACGGGTACTACGAGCAGTACTTC. It is translated as CASSLHGYYEQYF.

This clone was picked up a small number of times. This rearrangement joins TRBV5-1 to TRBJ2-4, with TRBD2 matching 9 bases. The length of the CDR3 is 15 residues. V was pared by 1 base and J by 8 bases, with 7 bases of the junction left unmatched. Germline V lookup: CDR1 SGHRS, CDR2 YFSETQ. The CDR3 protein is CASSLRGREVDIQYF. The CDR3 bases are TGCGCCAGCAGCTTGCGCGGGAGGGAAGTAGACATTCAGTACTTC.

This chain links TRBV27 with TRBJ2-5; D not certain. The end of the DNA is better explained by TRBJ2-7, so the J call may be wrong. Looked up from germline, CDR1 is MNHEY and CDR2 is SMNVEV (reference sequence). This CDR3 is 13 amino acids long. The CDR3 protein is CASSLTVSYEQYF. CDR3 DNA sequence: TGTGCCAGCAGTTTAACAGTATCCTACGAGCAGTACTTC.

Remarks on this clone: The germline gene is not matched at one end of the junction; a read error may be the cause. This chain links TRBV7-7 with TRBJ2-1; 9 bases line up with TRBD1. This CDR3 is built from 16 residues. The germline gives CDR1 SSHAT, CDR2 FNYEAQ (reference sequence). CDR3 protein: CASSQLQGASYNEQFF. CDR3 in DNA: TGTGCTAGCAGCCAGTTACAGGGGGCGTCCTACAATGAGCAGTTCTTC.

Comment on this clone: A read error may produce the germline difference seen at one junction end. The chain employs TRBV7-9 and TRBJ2-5; TRBD2 aligns across 10 bases. In germline, CDR1 is SEHNR, CDR2 FQNEAQ (reference sequence). The CDR3 has 15 residues. CDR3 DNA sequence: TGTTCCAGCAGCTTACTGCTAGCGGGAGAAGAGACCCAGTACTTC. Amino acid sequence: CSSSLLLAGEETQYF.

V gene TRBV10-1 combines with J gene TRBJ2-1; weak D call: TRBD1 (5 bases). Germline values: CDR1 WNHNN, CDR2 SYGVQD (reference sequence). The length of the CDR3 is 14 residues. The ends were cut back, 3 bases at V and 9 bases at J, with 15 bases in the middle. The CDR3 loop reads CASSDWQGGGEQFF. As DNA, the CDR3 is TGCGCCAGCAGTGATTGGCAGGGTGGCGGTGAGCAGTTCTTC.

The V gene is TRBV21-1, the J gene TRBJ2-1; TRBD1 reflects the table's D call only, with no check against the DNA. TRBV21-1 represents a pseudogene. This CDR3 contains 16 residues. The CDR3 here is CASSKVVFTGGNEQFF. In nucleotides, the CDR3 is TGTGCCAGCAGCAAAGTGGTTTTTACAGGGGGGAATGAGCAGTTCTTC.

This sequence joins TRBV6-1 and TRBJ2-7; maybe TRBD1 (6 bases). CDR3 length equals 13 residues. V was shortened by 10 bases and J by 8 bases, with 21 bases between the two germline ends. The germline gives CDR1 MNHNS, CDR2 SASEGT. The DNA of the CDR3 is TGTGCCACCCTTCAAATCAGGGGTGGGAAGCAGTACTTC. This gives the protein CATLQIRGGKQYF.

The rearrangement links TRBV7-6 to TRBJ2-7; D remains ambiguous. This CDR3 comprises 14 residues. V shed 6 bases and J shed 1 base, with 13 bases lying between them. CDR1 is SGHVS and CDR2 is FNYEAQ in the germline V gene. CDR3 sequence: CASSPPATSYEQYF. The CDR3 bases are TGTGCCAGCAGTCCCCCCGCGACTTCCTACGAGCAGTACTTC.

This chain joins TRBV28 and TRBJ2-7; 12 bases fit TRBD1. Per germline, CDR1 MDHEN and CDR2 SYDVKM. The CDR3 sequence is 14 residues long. Germline trimming cut 6 bases from V and 4 bases from J; bases unmatched to any gene: 4. The chain's CDR3 is CASRGQGAKYEQYF. DNA for the CDR3: TGTGCCAGCAGGGGACAGGGGGCGAAATACGAGCAGTACTTC. The full variable domain, rest sourced from reference TRBV28 and TRBJ2-7, is DVKVTQSSRYLVKRTGEKVFLECVQDMDHENMFWYRQDPGLGLRLIYFSYDVKMKEKGDIPEGYSVSREKKERFSLILESASTNQTSMYLCASRGQGAKYEQYFGPGTRLTVT.

The chain links TRBV5-1 to TRBJ1-1; D may be TRBD1 (6 bases). This CDR3 has 14 amino acids. The V and J ends lost 4 bases and 5 bases respectively, with 15 bases between them. Germline CDR1 and CDR2: SGHRS and YFSETQ. CDR3 in amino acids: CASSLAQGKTEAFF. DNA for the CDR3: TGCGCCAGCAGCCTTGCACAGGGAAAAACTGAAGCTTTCTTT.

This clone appeared a few times. V gene TRBV7-9 combines with J gene TRBJ2-3, with D perhaps TRBD2 (5 bases). Germline values: CDR1 SEHNR, CDR2 FQNEAQ (reference sequence). The CDR3 is 16 residues long. Trimming removed 0 bases at V and 0 bases at J, with 10 bases between. The CDR3 is CASSLARLASTDTQYF. CDR3 coding DNA: TGTGCCAGCAGCTTAGCGCGCCTAGCTAGCACAGATACGCAGTATTTT.

The rearrangement uses TRBV27 and TRBJ2-7, with 7 bases that match TRBD2. Trimming cost V 1 base and J 3 bases; bases outside gene matches: 6. The CDR3 has 15 residues. Looked up from germline, CDR1 is MNHEY and CDR2 is SMNVEV (reference sequence). The DNA of the CDR3 is TGTGCCAGCAGTTTATTTCTTGGCGGGAGCTACGAGCAGTACTTC. It encodes CASSLFLGGSYEQYF.